By sample share, the clone carrying this T cell receptor (beta chain) is large (0.1 to 1%). Its specificity is unknown. The PCR employed 60 Vbeta primers together with 13 Jbeta primers. Data came from immunoSEQ multiplex PCR; TCRdb stores just in-frame clones and leaves some out. The profile shows tens of thousands of clones, less than 85% of them singletons. This specimen belongs to a study of cytomegalovirus exposure and HLA in healthy donors. Study findings and constraints: Some V segments, TRBV6-2 and TRBV6-3 among them, were indistinguishable and were therefore excluded. CMV serostatus was the only recorded immune exposure for donors. According to the study, around 150 TCR beta chains were cytomegalovirus-associated. As was reported, the HLA-A and HLA-B alleles of most subjects were accurately predicted from TCR beta sequences.

The germline V gene encodes CDR1 MNHEY and CDR2 SMNVEV (reference sequence). Trimming at V came to 6 bases and at J to 8 bases, leaving 5 bases not matched to a gene. The CDR3 consists of 13 residues. Sample: PBMCs. The TCR was taken from a woman in her twenties or thirties in good health and CMV-seropositive. The chain is built from TRBV27 and TRBJ1-4; 8 bases are shared with TRBD1. The CDR3 region has the DNA TGTGCCAGCAGGATGACAGGGGAAGAAAAACTGTTTTTT. Its translation: CASRMTGEEKLFF. The variable domain in full, completed from reference TRBV27 and TRBJ1-4, reads EAQVTQNPRYLITVTGKKLTVTCSQNMNHEYMSWYRQDPGLGLRQIYYSMNVEVTDKGDVPEGYKVSRKEKRNFPLILESPSPNQTSLYFCASRMTGEEKLFFGSGTQLSVL.